This record concerns one T cell receptor (beta chain) sequence. Its antigen is currently not known. Qualities for individual bases were not recorded, and no much larger clone is one base off. The germline V gene sets CDR1 to SGHTA and CDR2 to FQGNSA. The junction carries 8 bases between V and J, which are trimmed by 2 bases and 7 bases respectively. The CDR3 covers 12 residues, taking in both the cysteine and the phenylalanine. Only CDR3 DNA remains: 36 bases, in frame from the first base. The sample is drawn from a study of Ad26.COV2.S vaccination and SARS-CoV-2 variants (dated by TCRdb to the early 2020s). For the wider study: Donors in the vaccine arm were drawn from COV1001, a phase I-IIa trial of Ad26.COV2.S in healthy adults that was multicentre, randomized, double-blind and placebo-controlled. The TCR-sequenced set comprised about 30 samples: around 20 Ad26.COV2.S vaccine recipients, 5 placebo recipients and 8 SARS-CoV-2 convalescent individuals. Investigators remained blinded to trial group allocation during experiments and outcome assessment. Dosing of Ad26.COV2.S was intramuscular, at either 5x10^10 or 1x10^11 viral particles, delivered as one shot or as two shots spaced 56 days apart. Sequencing of the TCRbeta repertoire served to evaluate the specificity and breadth of SARS-CoV-2-reactive T cell receptors following Ad26.COV2.S vaccination. Participants in the trial were split at random into five groups of five each, receiving low-dose or high-dose Ad26.COV2.S once or twice, or else placebo on both occasions. The research as a whole found: Comparing responses between vaccine doses or regimens was not something the study was powered to do. Spike-specific TCR breadth was higher in Ad26.COV2.S recipients than in placebo recipients (P = 0.0014). After vaccination, spike-specific CD8+ and CD4+ T cell responses were reported to show substantial breadth. According to the authors, total T cell responses may have been underestimated by the TCR breadth and depth analyses. Vaccine and placebo recipients had similar non-spike TCR breadth, a finding consistent with the vaccine containing only spike.

This specimen's treatment or condition label, interpreted: around 19 received Ad26.COV2.S at low or high dose, single or two shots; 5 received placebo; per-sample allocation not given. For vaccine and placebo recipients, repertoires were sequenced using samples collected on day 63 after the first injection. In Cohort 1b, 20 to 25 adults aged 18-55 years were enrolled at a single site in Boston, USA, between 29 July and 7 August 2020. Ad26.COV2.S was a replication-incompetent adenovirus type 26 vector that expressed a prefusion-stabilized SARS-CoV-2 spike protein derived from the original Wuhan strain. TCRbeta CDR3 regions were sequenced with the immunoSEQ Assay. After extraction, genomic DNA underwent amplification by bias-controlled multiplex PCR, followed by high-throughput sequencing. In the paper's pipeline: To quantify the absolute abundance of every unique TCRbeta CDR3 region, sequences were collapsed and filtered. T cell fraction was estimated by normalizing TCRbeta template counts to usable DNA, with usable DNA measured through amplification of reference genes found in all nucleated cells. Repertoire TCRs were annotated as SARS-CoV-2-specific when V gene, CDR3 amino acid sequence and J gene were exactly matched to a known reactive TCR set. The reference SARS-CoV-2 TCR set was obtained from MIRA and was filtered for enrichment in COVID-19-positive ImmuneCODE repertoires, whereby public or cross-reactive TCRs were removed. Based on the MIRA antigens, annotated TCRs were further analysed at the level of specific ORF or position within ORF. Depth was the summed frequency of annotated unique rearrangements, while breadth was defined as annotated unique rearrangements over total unique productive rearrangements. TCR breadth was compared between groups using two-sided Wilcoxon rank-sum tests. TCRdb limited this immuneACCESS table to in-frame rearrangements with V and J called. A share of clones is missing; checked studies link under half to unresolved V genes, and the rest is unexplained. Clone size and the V and J calls come from that table; the DNA yielded D and trimming. The sample includes approximately 410,000 clones, with around 92% observed a single time. The ten largest clones take up about 1.7% of the sample.

The sequence is built from TRBV7-2 and TRBJ1-1; TRBD1 is possibly the D segment (5 matching bases). Source: peripheral blood, taken in a trial of Ad26.COV2.S vaccine versus placebo. The TCR was taken from a person between 18 and 60 years old who received the Ad26.COV2.S COVID-19 vaccine or a placebo. The CDR3 protein: CASSLWGGEAFF. The bases are TGTGCCAGCAGCTTATGGGGGGGTGAAGCTTTCTTT. The variable domain in full, with residues beyond the CDR3 obtained from the reference TRBV7-2 and TRBJ1-1 genes, is GAGVSQSPSNKVTEKGKDVELRCDPISGHTALYWYRQSLGQGLEFLIYFQGNSAPDKSGLPSDRFSAERTGGSVSTLTIQRTQQEDSAVYLCASSLWGGEAFFGQGTRLTVV.